Listed below are T cell receptor beta chains from one sample, sequenced in a study of cytomegalovirus exposure and HLA in healthy donors. TCRdb's copy holds only in-frame clones and misses some; the assay was immunoSEQ multiplex PCR. The sample includes 120,000 to 150,000 clones, around 77% of them seen just once. Sequencing was done on a sample of PBMCs. The receptors stem from a man under 40 in good health and CMV-seronegative. Each CDR3 is given with its conserved first and last residue. The D gene is left open where the match is weak. Expanded clones get a size class; other rows say once, few or many, or leave the size out.

V gene	clone size	D gene	J gene	CDR3 DNA	CDR3 protein
TRBV27	NA	TRBD1	TRBJ1-5	TGTGCCAGCGGGCAGGGGGCTTTGAGGGATCAGCCCCAGCATTTT	CASGQGALRDQPQHF
TRBV19	NA	NA	TRBJ1-5	TGTGCCAGTAGACGACTTAACAGGGATAACCAGCCCCAGCATTTT	CASRRLNRDNQPQHF
TRBV19	NA	NA	TRBJ1-5	TGTGCCAGTAGTATCCTTTCTCAAGGAGATAGCAATCAGCCCCAGCATTTT	CASSILSQGDSNQPQHF
TRBV29-1	NA	TRBD1	TRBJ1-5	TGCAGCGTTTGGTCAGGGGGCGTCGATCAGCCCCAGCATTTT	CSVWSGGVDQPQHF
TRBV15	once	TRBD1	TRBJ1-5	TGTGCCACCAGCAGAGCCCAGGGGGTCAGCAATCAGCCCCAGCATTTT	CATSRAQGVSNQPQHF
TRBV27	NA	TRBD2	TRBJ2-1	TGTGCCAGCAGTTTATCGATGGGCTCGGGGGGTCGGTACAATGAGCAGTTCTTC	CASSLSMGSGGRYNEQFF
TRBV7-8	NA	NA	TRBJ1-1	TGTGCCAGCAGCTTCGACAGAGCGAACACTGAAGCTTTCTTT	CASSFDRANTEAFF
TRBV2	NA	NA	TRBJ2-1	TGTGCCAGCAGTCCGGTGGGGGGAGATTATGGCAATGAGCAGTTCTTC	CASSPVGGDYGNEQFF
TRBV6-1	NA	NA	TRBJ1-6	TGTGCCAGCAGTGAAGAGCGTGGCAGGGTGGGTTTACCCCTCCACTTT	CASSEERGRVGLPLHF
TRBV6-5	NA	TRBD1	TRBJ2-7	TGTGCCAGCAGTTCCTCTCGACAGGGGGGGACCTACGAGCAGTACTTC	CASSSSRQGGTYEQYF
TRBV19	NA	TRBD2	TRBJ2-5	TGTGCCAGTAGTCTTTTGGGGAGGGGACAAGAGACCCAGTACTTC	CASSLLGRGQETQYF
TRBV19	once	NA	TRBJ1-2	TGTGCCAGCGCCAAGTTAGACCGACAGGTCCTCCCTAACTATGGCTACACCTTC	CASAKLDRQVLPNYGYTF
TRBV11-3	few	NA	TRBJ2-7	TGTGCCAGCAGCTCCCGCAGTAACTACGAGCAGTACTTC	CASSSRSNYEQYF
TRBV21-1	NA	NA	TRBJ1-3	TGTGCCAGCAGCAAAGCCACCCGAGGGGACAGGCCCTCTGGAAACACCATATATTTT	CASSKATRGDRPSGNTIYF
TRBV28	NA	TRBD1	TRBJ1-2	TGTGCCAGCAGTTCCCTCGGGACAGGGGTTGGGTATGGCTACACCTTC	CASSSLGTGVGYGYTF
TRBV11-2	NA	NA	TRBJ2-2	TGTGCCAGCAGCTTAGCCCGGGGGATCGGGGAGCTGTTTTTT	CASSLARGIGELFF
TRBV9	NA	TRBD2	TRBJ2-1	TGTGCCAGCAGCGGGACTAGCGGACCTTCCGGGAAGCAGTTCTTC	CASSGTSGPSGKQFF